This T cell receptor (beta chain) was found in a study of a mutant IDH1 vaccine in newly diagnosed glioma (dated by TCRdb to the early 2020s). General notes on the study: Of the 25 to 35 patients who were treated, approximately 60% were male and around 40% were female, and the mean age was about 37 years. Prior to enrollment, standard therapy consisting of radiotherapy alone, temozolomide alone, or radiochemotherapy with temozolomide had been administered to patients, with the combination being received by most patients. Longitudinal TCRB deep sequencing was performed for some 25 treated patients wherever samples were available for exploratory analyses. Peripheral blood was drawn at six visits: V03 (baseline), V05, V07, V10, V12 and V13. The study at large found these results: Changes in the top peripheral T cell clonotypes picked up by TCRB sequencing did not appear to be linked to pseudoprogression. It was noted by the authors that analyses of patient blood samples could not be reproduced owing to sample limitations. Immune responses induced by the vaccine were seen in around 94% of patients across multiple MHC alleles. Selection of PBMC samples for TCRB deep sequencing was based on availability.

The time point label for this specimen denotes: baseline, week 1 (first vaccination visit). The sample's treatment or condition label, in plain terms: pre-vaccination baseline after standard-of-care therapy. Donors had newly diagnosed WHO grade 3 or 4 IDH1-mutant astrocytomas with loss of nuclear ATRX. The samples were drawn from NOA16, a multicentre, single-arm, open-label phase I trial in Germany that tested a mutant IDH1 peptide vaccine in humans for the first time. Blood drawn at visit V03 was used as the baseline sample for immunogenicity testing. Genomic DNA for TCRB sequencing was extracted from EDTA blood using the DNeasy Blood and Tissue Kit. Library creation used the immunoSEQ multiplex PCR assay. Rearranged TCR beta chain sequences were amplified with the hsTCRB Kit following the manufacturer's protocol. An Illumina MiSeq was used to sequence the TCRB libraries. As for the original processing: The proprietary platform of the kit vendor was used for demultiplexing, trimming and gene mapping. The table comes from immuneACCESS by way of TCRdb, which keeps in-frame sequences with V and J called. Part of the clones is missing from these tables; in studies checked, under half for an unresolved V gene and the rest for unknown reasons. From that table come the V and J calls and clone size; the DNA was used to work out D and trimming. The sample table lists approximately 92,000 clones, about 80% of them with a count of one. The leading ten clones occupy around 7% of the sample.

Points on this clone: Its antigen remains unidentified. Per-nucleotide qualities are absent, and no much larger clonotype sits a single base away.

A distance of 10 bases separates the germline ends of V and J, which lose 6 bases and 7 bases respectively. For CDR1 and CDR2, the germline V gene lists ENHRY and SYGVKD. The CDR3 sequence holds 13 residues, the cysteine and phenylalanine included. Of the read, only the CDR3 DNA is kept; its 39 bases are in frame from base 1. This material consisted of PBMCs, taken from a glioma patient treated with radiotherapy, temozolomide or both. This sequence uses TRBV10-3 and TRBJ1-6, with the D gene call left open. The origin of this receptor is a woman in her fifties or sixties with glioma. DNA sequence: TGTGCCATCAGAATGGACGGCAATTCACCCCTCCACTTT. It translates to CAIRMDGNSPLHF.